The sequence of this T cell receptor beta chain was determined in a study of blood T cell repertoires in COVID-19. Study-wide background: Material from acute and convalescent COVID-19 was sourced from the United States, Italy and Spain. T cells, B-cell-depleted T cells, or PBMCs provided the cDNA or gDNA that served as material.

A few counts support this clone. Authors' analysis steps: Using reference gene primer amplification, nucleated cell counts were estimated. Profiling relied on immunoSEQ multiplex PCR, and the TCRdb table lists in-frame clones only, not all of them. V and J calls and clone size come straight from that table; D and trimming were deduced from the DNA. In the table there are roughly 180,000 clones, nearly 85% of which are singletons. The source is a woman aged 30 to 39 with acute or convalescent COVID-19. The sequenced sample was peripheral blood.

The CDR3 loop is CASSLDQANTGELFF. Written as DNA, the CDR3 is TGTGCCAGCAGCTTAGATCAGGCGAACACCGGGGAGCTGTTTTTT. V usage is TRBV11-3 and J usage is TRBJ2-2; D is unresolved. The CDR3 contains 15 residues. Trimming removed 0 bases from V and 0 bases from J, with 5 bases in between. Looked up from germline, CDR1 is SGHNT and CDR2 is YENEEA.